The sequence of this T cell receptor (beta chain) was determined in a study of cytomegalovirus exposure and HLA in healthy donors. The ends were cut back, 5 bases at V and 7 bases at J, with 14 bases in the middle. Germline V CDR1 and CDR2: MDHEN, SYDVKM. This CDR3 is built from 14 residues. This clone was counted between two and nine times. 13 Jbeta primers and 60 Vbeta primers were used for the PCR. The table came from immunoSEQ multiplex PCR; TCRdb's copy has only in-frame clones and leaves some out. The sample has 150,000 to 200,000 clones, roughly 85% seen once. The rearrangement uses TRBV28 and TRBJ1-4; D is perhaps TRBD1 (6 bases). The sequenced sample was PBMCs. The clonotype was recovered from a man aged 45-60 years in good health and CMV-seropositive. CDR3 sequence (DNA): TGTGCCAGCAGTCCCTGGCAGGGGTTTGAAAAACTGTTTTTT. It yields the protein CASSPWQGFEKLFF. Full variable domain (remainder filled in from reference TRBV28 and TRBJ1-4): DVKVTQSSRYLVKRTGEKVFLECVQDMDHENMFWYRQDPGLGLRLIYFSYDVKMKEKGDIPEGYSVSREKKERFSLILESASTNQTSMYLCASSPWQGFEKLFFGSGTQLSVL.